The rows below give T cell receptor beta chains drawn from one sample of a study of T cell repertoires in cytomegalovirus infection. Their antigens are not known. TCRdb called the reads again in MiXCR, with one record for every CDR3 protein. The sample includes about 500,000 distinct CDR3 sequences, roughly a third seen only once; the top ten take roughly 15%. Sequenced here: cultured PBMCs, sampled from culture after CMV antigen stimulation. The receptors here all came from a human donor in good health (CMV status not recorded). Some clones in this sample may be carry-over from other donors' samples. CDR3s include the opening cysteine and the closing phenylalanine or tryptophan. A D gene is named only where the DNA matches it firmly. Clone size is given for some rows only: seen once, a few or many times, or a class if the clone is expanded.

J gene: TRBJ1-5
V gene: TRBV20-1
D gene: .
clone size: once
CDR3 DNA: TGCAGTGCCACCCCAGGGACGGCCGGCAATCAGCCCCAGCATTTT
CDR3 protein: CSATPGTAGNQPQHF

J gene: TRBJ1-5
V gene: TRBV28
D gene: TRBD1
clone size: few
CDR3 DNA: TGTGCCAGCGGTACGGGACAGGGGATGAATAACAATCAGCCCCAGCATTTT
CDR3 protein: CASGTGQGMNNNQPQHF

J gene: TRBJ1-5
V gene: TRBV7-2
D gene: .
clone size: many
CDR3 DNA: TGTGCCAGCAGCTTAGGGGCCATACGAAATCAGCCCCAGCATTTT
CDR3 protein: CASSLGAIRNQPQHF

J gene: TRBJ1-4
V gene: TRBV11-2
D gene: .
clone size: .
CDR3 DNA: TGTGCCAGCAGCTTGGAGGGAGTTGGGGAAAAACTGTTTTTT
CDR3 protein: CASSLEGVGEKLFF

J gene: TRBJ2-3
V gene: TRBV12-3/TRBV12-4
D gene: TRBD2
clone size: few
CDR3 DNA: TGTGCCAGCAGAACTAGCGGGAGGACAGATACGCAGTATTTT
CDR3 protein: CASRTSGRTDTQYF

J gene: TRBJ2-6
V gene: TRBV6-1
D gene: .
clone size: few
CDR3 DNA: TGTGCCAGCAGGGGGGGTACCAGGGTTGGGGCCAACGTCCTGACTTTC
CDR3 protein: CASRGGTRVGANVLTF

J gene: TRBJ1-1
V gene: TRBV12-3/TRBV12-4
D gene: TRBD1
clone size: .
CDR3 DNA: TGTGCCAGCAGTCTATACAGGGGAGACACTGAAGCTTTCTTT
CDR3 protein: CASSLYRGDTEAFF

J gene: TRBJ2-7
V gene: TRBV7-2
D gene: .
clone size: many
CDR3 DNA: TGTGCCAGCAGCCCATTTCAGAGAGGGCCCTACGAGCAGTACTTC
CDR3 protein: CASSPFQRGPYEQYF

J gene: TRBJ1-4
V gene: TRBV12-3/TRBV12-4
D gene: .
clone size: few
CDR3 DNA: TGTGCCAGCAGTTTAGTGGAGCTGGTTCGTGAAAAACTGTTTTTT
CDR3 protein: CASSLVELVREKLFF

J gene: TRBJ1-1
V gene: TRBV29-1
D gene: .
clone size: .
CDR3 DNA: TGCAGCGTTGACCGAGAGTCGGGCTTCCTTGACACTGAAGCTTTCTTT
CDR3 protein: CSVDRESGFLDTEAFF

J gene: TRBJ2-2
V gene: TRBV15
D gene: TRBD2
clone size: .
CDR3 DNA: TGTGCCACCAGCACACTAGCGGGAGGTATCACCGGGGAGCTGTTTTTT
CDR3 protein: CATSTLAGGITGELFF

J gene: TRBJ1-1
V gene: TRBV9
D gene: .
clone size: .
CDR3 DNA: TGTACCAGCAGCGTAAAGGCTAAGTTCAACGCTGAAGCTTTCTTT
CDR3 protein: CTSSVKAKFNAEAFF

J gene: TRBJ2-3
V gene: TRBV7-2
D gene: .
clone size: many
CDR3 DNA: TGTGCCAGCAGCCTCAATGGAGGCCCAGATACGCAGTATTTT
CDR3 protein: CASSLNGGPDTQYF

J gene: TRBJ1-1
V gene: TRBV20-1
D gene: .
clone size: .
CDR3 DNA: TGCAGTGCCAATGTATTTCTGAACACTGAAGCTTTCTTT
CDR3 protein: CSANVFLNTEAFF

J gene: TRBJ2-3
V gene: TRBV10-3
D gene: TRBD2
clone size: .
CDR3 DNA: TGTGCCATCAGCGGACTAGCGGGTAACGTTGGTGTGGATACGCAGTATTTT
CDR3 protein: CAISGLAGNVGVDTQYF

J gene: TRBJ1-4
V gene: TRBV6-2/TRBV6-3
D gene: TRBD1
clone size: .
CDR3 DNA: TGTGCCAGCAACGACAGGGTCCTCAATGAAAAACTGTTTTTT
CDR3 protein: CASNDRVLNEKLFF

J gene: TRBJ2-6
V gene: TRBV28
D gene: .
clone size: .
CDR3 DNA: TGTGCCAGCATGTTCCCAGGCGGGGCCAACGTCCTGACTTTC
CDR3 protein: CASMFPGGANVLTF

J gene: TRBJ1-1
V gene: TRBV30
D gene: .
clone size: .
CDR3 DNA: TGTGCCTGGAGTCAATGGGGCAACCTGAACACTGAAGCTTTCTTT
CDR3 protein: CAWSQWGNLNTEAFF

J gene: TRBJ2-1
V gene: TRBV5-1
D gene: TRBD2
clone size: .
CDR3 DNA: TGCGCCAGCAGCACCCATTCCGGGACTAGCGGTAGGAATGAGCAGTTCTTC
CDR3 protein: CASSTHSGTSGRNEQFF

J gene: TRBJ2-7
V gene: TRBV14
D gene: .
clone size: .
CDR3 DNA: TGTGCCAGCAGCCAGTTCGGGGTATCTCTATTTTCCGAGCAGTACTTC
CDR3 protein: CASSQFGVSLFSEQYF

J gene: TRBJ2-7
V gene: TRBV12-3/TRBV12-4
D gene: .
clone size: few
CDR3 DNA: TGTGCCAGCAGTTCTAACCCCCGTTGGGAGCGGAGCTCCTACGAGCAGTACTTC
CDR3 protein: CASSSNPRWERSSYEQYF

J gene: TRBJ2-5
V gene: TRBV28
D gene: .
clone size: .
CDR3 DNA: TGTGCCAGCAGGGGCCGACAGCGAAAACAAGAGACCCAGTACTTC
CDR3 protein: CASRGRQRKQETQYF

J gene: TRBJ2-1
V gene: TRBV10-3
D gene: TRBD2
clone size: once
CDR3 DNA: TGTGCCATTTCGAGCGGGAGAGGTGAGCAGTTCTTC
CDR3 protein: CAISSGRGEQFF

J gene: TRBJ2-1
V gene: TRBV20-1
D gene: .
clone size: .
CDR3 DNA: TGCAGTGCCAGGAGTCCCCATGAGCAGTTCTTC
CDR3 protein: CSARSPHEQFF

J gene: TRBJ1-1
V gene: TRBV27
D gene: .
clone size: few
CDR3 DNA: TGTGCCAGCAGTCCCCGGTGGGGTCTGGTAGGGAACACTGAAGCTTTCTTT
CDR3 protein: CASSPRWGLVGNTEAFF

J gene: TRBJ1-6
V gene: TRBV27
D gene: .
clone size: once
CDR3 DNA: TGTGCCAGCAGTTTAGTTGGGGCGAGGGAAACCCTCCACTTT
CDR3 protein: CASSLVGARETLHF

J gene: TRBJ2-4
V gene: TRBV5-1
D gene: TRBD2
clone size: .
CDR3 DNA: TGCGCCAGCAGCTTGATACCCGGGACTAGCGGGAGTGACATTCAGTACTTC
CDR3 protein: CASSLIPGTSGSDIQYF

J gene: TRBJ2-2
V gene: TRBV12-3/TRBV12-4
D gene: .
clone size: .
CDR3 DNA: TGTGCCAGCACCTCGGGGGTCTCCGGGGAGCTGTTTTTT
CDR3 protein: CASTSGVSGELFF

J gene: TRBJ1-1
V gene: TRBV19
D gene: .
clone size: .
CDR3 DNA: TGTGCCAGTAGCGACAAGAACACTGAAGCTTTCTTT
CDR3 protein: CASSDKNTEAFF

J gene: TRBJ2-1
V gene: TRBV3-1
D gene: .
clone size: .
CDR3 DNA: TGTGCCAGCAGCCAGGAACTTAAGTGGAATGAGCAGTTCTTC
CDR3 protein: CASSQELKWNEQFF

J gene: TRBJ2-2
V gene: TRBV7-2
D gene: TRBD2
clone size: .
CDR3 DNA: TGTGCCAGCAGCTTAGAGGGCGGGAGGGGATCCGGGGAGCTGTTTTTT
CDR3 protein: CASSLEGGRGSGELFF

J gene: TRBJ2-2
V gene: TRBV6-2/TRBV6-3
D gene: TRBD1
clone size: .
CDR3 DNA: TGTGCCACCAAAGACCCTGGGACAGGGGGCGCCGGCACCGGGGAGCTGTTTTTT
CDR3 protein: CATKDPGTGGAGTGELFF

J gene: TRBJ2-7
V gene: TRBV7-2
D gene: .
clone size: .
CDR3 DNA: TGTGCCAGCAGCTTAGGAGGGATTGCGTACCGCGAGCAGTACTTC
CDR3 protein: CASSLGGIAYREQYF

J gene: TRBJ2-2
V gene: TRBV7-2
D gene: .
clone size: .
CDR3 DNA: TGTGCCAGCAGCCAAAGAAGCGGGCTGGGGACCGGGGAGCTGTTTTTT
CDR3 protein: CASSQRSGLGTGELFF

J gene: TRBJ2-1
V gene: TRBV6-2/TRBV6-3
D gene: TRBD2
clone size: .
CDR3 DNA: TGTGCCAGCAGGCAGGGACTAGCGGGAATAAGCTCCTACAATGAGCAGTTCTTC
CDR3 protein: CASRQGLAGISSYNEQFF

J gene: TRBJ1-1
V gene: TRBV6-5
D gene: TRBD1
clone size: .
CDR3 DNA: TGTGCCAGCAGGTCAGCTGGGACAGGGGAAACTGAAGCTTTCTTT
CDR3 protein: CASRSAGTGETEAFF

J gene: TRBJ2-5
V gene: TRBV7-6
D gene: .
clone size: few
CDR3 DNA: TGTGCCAGCAGCACGGGGGCGGGACTAAGACAAGAGACCCAGTACTTC
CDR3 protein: CASSTGAGLRQETQYF

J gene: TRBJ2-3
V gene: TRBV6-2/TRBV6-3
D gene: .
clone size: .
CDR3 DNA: TGTGCCAGCAGATCACCGGGACTCACAGATACGCAGTATTTT
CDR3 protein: CASRSPGLTDTQYF

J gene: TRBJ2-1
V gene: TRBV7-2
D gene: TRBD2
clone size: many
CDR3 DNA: TGTGCCAGCAGCTTCCACCTTAGCGGGAGCCTATCCTACAATGAGCAGTTCTTC
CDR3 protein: CASSFHLSGSLSYNEQFF

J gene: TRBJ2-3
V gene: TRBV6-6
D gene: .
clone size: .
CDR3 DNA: TGTGCCAGCAGTGATTCGCGGGACCCCACAGATACGCAGTATTTT
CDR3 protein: CASSDSRDPTDTQYF

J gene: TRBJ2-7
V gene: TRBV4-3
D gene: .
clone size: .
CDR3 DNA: TGCGCCAGCAGCCAAGAGCTGTATAGCAGTACCTACGAGCAGTACTTC
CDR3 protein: CASSQELYSSTYEQYF

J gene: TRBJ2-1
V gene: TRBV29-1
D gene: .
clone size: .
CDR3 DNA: TGCAGCGTTGAAGGACAGAGCTCCTACAATGAGCAGTTCTTC
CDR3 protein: CSVEGQSSYNEQFF